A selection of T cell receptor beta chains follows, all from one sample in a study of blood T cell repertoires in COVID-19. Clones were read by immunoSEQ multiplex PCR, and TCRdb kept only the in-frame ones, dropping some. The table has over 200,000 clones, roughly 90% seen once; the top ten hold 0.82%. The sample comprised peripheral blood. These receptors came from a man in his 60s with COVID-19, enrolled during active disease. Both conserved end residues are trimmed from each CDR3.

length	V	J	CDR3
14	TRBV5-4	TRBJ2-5	ASSLAGGVKQETQY
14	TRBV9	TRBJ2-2	ASSVDGGALTGELF
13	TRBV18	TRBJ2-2	ASSPQGVNTGELF
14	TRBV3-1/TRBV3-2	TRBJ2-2	ASSLQSSVITGELF
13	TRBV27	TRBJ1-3	ASSPTKRPGNTIY
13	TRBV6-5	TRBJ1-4	ASSYAGQGKEKLF
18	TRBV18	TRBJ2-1	ASSPTRTSTSGQTYNEQF
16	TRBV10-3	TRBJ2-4	AISESGRDLLAKNIQY
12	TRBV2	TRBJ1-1	ASSPRTANTEAF
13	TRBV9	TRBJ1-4	ASSDGGVTNEKLF
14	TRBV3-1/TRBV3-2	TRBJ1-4	ASSQNPRMENEKLF
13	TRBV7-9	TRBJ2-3	ASSPQGLRTDTQY
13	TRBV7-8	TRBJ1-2	ASSSQDRGLYGYT
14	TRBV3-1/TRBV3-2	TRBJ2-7	ASSQAAPGGTYEQY
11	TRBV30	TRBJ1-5	AWSGRQGQPQH
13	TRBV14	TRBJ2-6	ASSPSGAGANVLT
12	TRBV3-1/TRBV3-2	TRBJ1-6	ASSPLGRASPLH
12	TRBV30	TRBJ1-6	AWSATGGQSPLH
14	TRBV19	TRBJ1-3	ASSLYSTGLGNTIY
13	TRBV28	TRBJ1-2	ASSIQGPPGYGYT
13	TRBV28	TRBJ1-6	ASSLDRGFSSPLH
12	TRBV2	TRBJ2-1	ASSGRQGRNEQF
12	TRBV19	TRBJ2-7	ASSPDRVPYEQY
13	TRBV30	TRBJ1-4	AWSLQGAANEKLF
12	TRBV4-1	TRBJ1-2	ASSQADRYYGYT
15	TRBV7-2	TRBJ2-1	ASSLAPSGQRWDEQF
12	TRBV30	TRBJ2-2	ASPGHTNTGELF
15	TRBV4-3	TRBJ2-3	ASSPSFTGGPSDTQY
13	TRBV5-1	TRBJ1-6	ASSPPAGVDSPLH
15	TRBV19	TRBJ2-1	ASSLSGRANGYGEQF
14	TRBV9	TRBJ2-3	ASSSSAGAVLDTQY
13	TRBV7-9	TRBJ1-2	ASSFWDRSNYGYT
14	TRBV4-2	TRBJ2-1	ASSPDLAGGLEEQF
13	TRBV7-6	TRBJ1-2	ASSLEGQGGYGYT
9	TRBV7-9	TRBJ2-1	ASSLDIDKF
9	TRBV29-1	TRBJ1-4	SVGLNEKLF
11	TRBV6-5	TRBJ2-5	ASSYSEGKTQY
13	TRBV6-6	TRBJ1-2	ASNGRDRDYYGYT
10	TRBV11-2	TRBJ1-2	ASSPGSRGHT
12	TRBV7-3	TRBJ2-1	ASSPGLAYNEQF
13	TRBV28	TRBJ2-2	ASTLGVGGSGELF
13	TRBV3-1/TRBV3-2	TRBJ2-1	ASSQDGDSYNEQF
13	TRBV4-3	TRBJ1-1	ASSQVGQMNTEAF
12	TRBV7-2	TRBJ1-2	ASSPGQGGWGYT
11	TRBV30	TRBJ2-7	AWSYAGFSEQY
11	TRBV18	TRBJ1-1	ASSPNQGDEAF
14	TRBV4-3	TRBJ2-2	ASSQDRGHFTGELF
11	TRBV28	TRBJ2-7	ATFSTSAYEQY
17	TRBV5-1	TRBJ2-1	ASSLSTSGGKKPYNEQF
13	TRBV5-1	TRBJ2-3	ASSPGQGGADTQY
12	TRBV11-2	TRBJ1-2	ASSRGGTGDGYT
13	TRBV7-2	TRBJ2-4	ASSAQPGGPHIQY
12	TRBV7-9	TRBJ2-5	ASSLAGGQETQY
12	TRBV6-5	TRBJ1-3	ASSPGGGGNTIY
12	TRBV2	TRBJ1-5	ASRRQGGNQPQH